These T cell receptor beta chains were read from a single sample in a study of blood T cells in healthy people across ages. TCRdb processed the 5' RACE reads anew with MiXCR; each CDR3 protein has one entry. The sample yields 1.5 million to 2 million distinct CDR3 sequences, 49% seen once. The sample comprised blood. The receptors shown here come from a woman between 35 and 50 years old in good health. CDR3s leave out the opening cysteine and the closing phenylalanine or tryptophan.

V: TRBV25-1; CDR3: ASSEQGLFGYGYT
V: TRBV27; CDR3: ASSFIPGHYEQY
V: TRBV5-8; CDR3: ASSLDNVYEQY
V: TRBV6-5; CDR3: ASSYSGQNNQPQH
V: TRBV27; CDR3: ASRGPDRGRGYT
V: TRBV11-2; CDR3: ASRYELYGEQF
V: TRBV7-9; CDR3: ASSGGHYSYNEQF
V: TRBV6-1; CDR3: ASNNPPLAGGVTKTQY
V: TRBV27; CDR3: ASSLPGGPINERY
V: TRBV7-8; CDR3: ASSLAPDRVDEKLF
V: TRBV10-3; CDR3: AISELQGISDGYT
V: TRBV7-2; CDR3: ASSLRSNGLNQPQH
V: TRBV7-9; CDR3: ASGRDGQLGGYT
V: TRBV3-1; CDR3: ASTPSGLRSSYNEQF
V: TRBV4-1; CDR3: ASSQETELLY
V: TRBV7-2; CDR3: ASSLRPDRGDNEQF
V: TRBV20-1; CDR3: SVLGGLGYGYT
V: TRBV20-1; CDR3: SARDHQGRDTQY
V: TRBV12-5; CDR3: ASGPPGTGGYNEQF
V: TRBV4-1; CDR3: ASSQGPKQGYEQY
V: TRBV12-5; CDR3: ASGSLEAPDTQY
V: TRBV28; CDR3: ASSLSGTSGGLSYEQY
V: TRBV28; CDR3: ASSLSGLGGRSTEAF
V: TRBV2; CDR3: ASTLGIETQY
V: TRBV4-2; CDR3: ASSQDRRQEALYT
V: TRBV15; CDR3: ATSRAATRGTDTQY
V: TRBV12-3/TRBV12-4; CDR3: ASSLGYRGLEQY
V: TRBV20-1; CDR3: SPRSGAGDNEQY
V: TRBV6-5; CDR3: ASSYWGQGQETQY
V: TRBV6-4; CDR3: ASRATSGGAVNEQY
V: TRBV7-8; CDR3: ASSLTRLAGGLDTQY
V: TRBV20-1; CDR3: SARDNSYEQY
V: TRBV27; CDR3: ASSLSGEGAKNIQY
V: TRBV7-2; CDR3: ASSTPTGALSYNSPLH
V: TRBV14; CDR3: ASSHRGTAFRYTEAF
V: TRBV27; CDR3: ASSSRMYQETQY
V: TRBV29-1; CDR3: SVGGGWNEQF
V: TRBV6-1; CDR3: ASSYQGNQETQY
V: TRBV12-3/TRBV12-4; CDR3: ASSPGTGNIGTDTQY
V: TRBV20-1; CDR3: SARDHREKLF
V: TRBV7-9; CDR3: ASSSPGQEGEQY
V: TRBV12-3/TRBV12-4; CDR3: ASSGQGASNGYT
V: TRBV7-8; CDR3: ASSLGTSGLRQETQY
V: TRBV6-5; CDR3: ASSYSTATGAF